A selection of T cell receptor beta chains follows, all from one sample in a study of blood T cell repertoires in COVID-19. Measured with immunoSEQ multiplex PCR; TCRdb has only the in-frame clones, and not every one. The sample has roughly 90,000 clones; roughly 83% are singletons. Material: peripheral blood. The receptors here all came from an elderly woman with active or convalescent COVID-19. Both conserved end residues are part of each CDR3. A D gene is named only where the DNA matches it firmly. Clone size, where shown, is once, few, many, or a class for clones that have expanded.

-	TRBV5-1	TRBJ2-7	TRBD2	TGCGCCAGCAGCCCGGGACTAGCGGGAGGTGCCTACGAGCAGTACTTC	CASSPGLAGGAYEQYF
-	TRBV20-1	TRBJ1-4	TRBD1	TGCAGTGCTAGTTCGAGACAGGGGGCGCAGGAGGGAACTAATGAAAAACTGTTTTTT	CSASSRQGAQEGTNEKLFF
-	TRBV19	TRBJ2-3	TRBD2	TGTGCCAGTAGTACCGGGAGGGATTCAGATACGCAGTATTTT	CASSTGRDSDTQYF
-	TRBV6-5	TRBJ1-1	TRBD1	TGTGCCAGCCGACCCGACGGGACAGGGGGCTATGAAGCTTTCTTT	CASRPDGTGGYEAFF
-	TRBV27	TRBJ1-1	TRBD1	TGTGCCAGCAGCCAAGACAGGGCAACTGAAGCTTTCTTT	CASSQDRATEAFF
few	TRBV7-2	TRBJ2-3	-	TGTGCCAGCAGCTTAGGTACAGGGGGGGGTACGCAGTATTTT	CASSLGTGGGTQYF
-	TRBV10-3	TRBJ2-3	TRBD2	TGTGCCATCATGGCTAGCGGGGACACAGATACGCAGTATTTT	CAIMASGDTDTQYF
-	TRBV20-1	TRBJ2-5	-	TGCAGTGCTAATCCAGTGGAGACCCAGTACTTC	CSANPVETQYF
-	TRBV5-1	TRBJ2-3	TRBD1	TGCGCCAGCAGCCGAGACGGACAGGGACCGCGCACAGATACGCAGTATTTT	CASSRDGQGPRTDTQYF
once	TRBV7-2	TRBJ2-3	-	TGTGCCAGCAGCTTAGTAGGAGGGGCTAGAGATACGCAGTATTTT	CASSLVGGARDTQYF
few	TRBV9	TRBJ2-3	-	TGTGCCAGCAGCGTCGGCGGGGGCCCTAGAGATACGCAGTATTTT	CASSVGGGPRDTQYF
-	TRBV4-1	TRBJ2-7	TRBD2	TGCGCCAGCAGCCAATCTAGCGGGAGCCCCTACGAGCAGTACTTC	CASSQSSGSPYEQYF
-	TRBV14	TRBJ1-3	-	TGTGCCAGCAGCCAAGGAACGCCCGCACTCTCTGGAAACACCATATATTTT	CASSQGTPALSGNTIYF
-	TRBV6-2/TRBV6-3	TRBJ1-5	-	TGTGCCAGCAGTTATGGGGGGGTACGACAGCCCCAGCATTTT	CASSYGGVRQPQHF
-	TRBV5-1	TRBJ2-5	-	TGCGCCAGCAGCATGACAGCGTACCAAGAGACCCAGTACTTC	CASSMTAYQETQYF
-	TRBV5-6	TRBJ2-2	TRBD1	TGTGCCAGCAGCCCATACAGGGGTAACACCGGGGAGCTGTTTTTT	CASSPYRGNTGELFF
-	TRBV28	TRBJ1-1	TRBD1	TGTGCCAGCAGGCGGGAGGGGGCGCAAGGCACTGAAGCTTTCTTT	CASRREGAQGTEAFF
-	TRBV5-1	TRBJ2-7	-	TGCGCCAGCAGCCTTCAGGGCAGAAGCTCCTACGAGCAGTACTTC	CASSLQGRSSYEQYF
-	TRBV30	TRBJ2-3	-	TGTGCCTGGAGAGGAGGATTATACACAGATACGCAGTATTTT	CAWRGGLYTDTQYF
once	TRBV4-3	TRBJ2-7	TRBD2	TGCGCCAGCAGCCAAGATTGGGGGAGGGGCACCTACGAGCAGTACTTC	CASSQDWGRGTYEQYF
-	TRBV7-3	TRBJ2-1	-	TGTGCCAGCAGCTTACCCAACAATGAGCAGTTCTTC	CASSLPNNEQFF
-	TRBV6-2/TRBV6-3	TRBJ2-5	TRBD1	TGTGCCAGCAGTTCCACAGGGGTCGTGGAGACCCAGTACTTC	CASSSTGVVETQYF
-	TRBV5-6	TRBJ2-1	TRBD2	TGTGCCAGCAGCACTAGCGGTTTATCCTACAATGAGCAGTTCTTC	CASSTSGLSYNEQFF
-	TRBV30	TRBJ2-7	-	TGTGCCTGGAGCCTGCGGGCCTACGAGCAGTACTTC	CAWSLRAYEQYF
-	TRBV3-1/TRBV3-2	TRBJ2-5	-	TGTGCCAGCAGCCAAGCTTATCAAGAGACCCAGTACTTC	CASSQAYQETQYF
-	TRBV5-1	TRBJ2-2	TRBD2	TGCGCCAGCAGCCCCCTAGCGGGGGGTCGGGAGCTGTTTTTT	CASSPLAGGRELFF
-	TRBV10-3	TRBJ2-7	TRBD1	TGTGCCATCAGTCCGGGACAGCCCTACGAGCAGTACTTC	CAISPGQPYEQYF
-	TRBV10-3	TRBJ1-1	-	TGTGCCATCAGTATGGGGGCACCTACGACTGAAGCTTTCTTT	CAISMGAPTTEAFF
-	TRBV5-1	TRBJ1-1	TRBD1	TGCGCCAGCAGCCTGGACAGGTGGGACACTGAAGCTTTCTTT	CASSLDRWDTEAFF